These 8 T cell receptor beta chains were sequenced from one sample in a study of prognosis after radiotherapy for stage I lung cancer. The genomic DNA TCR beta CDR3 region underwent two rounds of multiplex PCR. The use of primers specific to each TRBV and TRBJ gene characterized first-round PCR. From the multiplex PCR reads, TCRdb called clonotypes with MiXCR, one entry per CDR3 protein. The data show some 35,000 distinct CDR3 sequences, less than 45% seen once. The specimen was PBMCs, collected before or after stereotactic body radiation therapy (not recorded which). Receptors were obtained from a donor at least 50 years old with non-small cell lung cancer.

V gene TRBV5-8 combines with J gene TRBJ2-7, with 7 bases identical to TRBD1. The CDR3 extends over 15 amino acids. V lost 3 bases, J lost 1 base, and 7 bases stayed unmatched. The germline V gene has CDR1 SGHTS and CDR2 YDEGEE. The DNA of the CDR3 is TGTGCCAGCAGCTCCTCGGACAGGCTGTCCTACGAGCAGTACTTC. Encoded protein: CASSSSDRLSYEQYF.

Comment on this clonotype: At one of its ends the junction is not consistent with the germline gene, which may arise from a read error. The J gene is TRBJ2-1, the V gene TRBV3-1, with TRBD2 identical over 12 bases. The CDR3 is 16 residues long. In germline, CDR1 is LGHDT, CDR2 YNNKEL (reference sequence). The CDR3 coding sequence is TGTGTCAGCAGCCAACCCGGGACTAGCGGGTACAATGAGCAGTTCTTC. This sequence encodes CVSSQPGTSGYNEQFF.

This clonotype was counted between two and nine times. Given a much more abundant clone one base away, this may be a read error. The CDR3 sequence: CASSYRYLGDTQYF. The CDR3 DNA reads as TGTGCCAGCAGTTACAGGTACCTAGGGGATACGCAGTATTTT. J is TRBJ2-3 and V is TRBV6-2 or TRBV6-3; D ambiguous. V shed 2 bases and J shed 6 bases, with 12 bases lying between them. The germline V gene encodes CDR1 MNHEY and CDR2 SVGEGT. CDR3 length: 14 residues.

Notes on this clonotype: Since a much larger clone is just one base distant, this may be a read error. The V and J genes are TRBV29-1 and TRBJ1-2; D is unresolved. CDR1 is SQVTM, CDR2 ANQGSEA, per germline. This CDR3 has 12 amino acids. The CDR3: CIVEGPGYGYTF. The CDR3 coding sequence is TGCATCGTTGAGGGTCCCGGATATGGCTACACCTTC.

The chain links TRBV6-2 or TRBV6-3 to TRBJ2-7; D is tentatively TRBD1 or TRBD2 (5 bases each). V was trimmed by 7 bases and J by 0 bases, leaving 25 bases between them. The germline CDR1 and CDR2 sequences are MNHEY and SVGEGT. This CDR3 contains 18 residues. In DNA form, the CDR3 reads TGTGCCAGCACCTACGGTACATGGGGCCCCGGGAACTCCTACGAGCAGTACTTC. It codes for CASTYGTWGPGNSYEQYF.

The table lists this clonotype with many counts. This chain connects TRBV9 to TRBJ2-7, with 12 bases lining up with TRBD2. The CDR3 is 14 residues long. Germline V gene lookup returns CDR1 SGDLS and CDR2 YYNGEE. Trimming removed 3 bases from V and 3 bases from J; junction bases left unmatched: 1. The CDR3 loop reads CASSATSGSYEQYF. Here the CDR3 DNA reads TGTGCCAGCAGCGCGACTAGCGGGAGCTACGAGCAGTACTTC. Variable domain in full (rest from reference TRBV9 and TRBJ2-7): DSGVTQTPKHLITATGQRVTLRCSPRSGDLSVYWYQQSLDQGLQFLIQYYNGEERAKGNILERFSAQQFPDLHSELNLSSLELGDSALYFCASSATSGSYEQYFGPGTRLTVT.

Many counts were recorded for this clonotype. The gene calls are TRBV19 and TRBJ2-2; TRBD2 matches 8 bases. The CDR3 is 15 amino acids. CDR1 and CDR2 from the germline V gene are LNHDA and SQIVND (reference sequence). The J segment lost 6 bases and the V segment lost 8 bases, leaving 11 bases of the junction unmatched. CDR3 in DNA: TGTGCCAGTCACTGGGGCCGGGGGGGATCCGGGGAGCTGTTTTTT. Amino acids: CASHWGRGGSGELFF.

At least ten counts were recorded for this clonotype. The chain combines TRBV5-6 with TRBJ2-7; D remains ambiguous. In germline, CDR1 is SGHDT, CDR2 YYEEEE. The CDR3 spans 14 residues. Trimming shortened V by 0 bases and J by 2 bases, and 9 bases separated the two germline ends. The CDR3 here is CASSLGRPPYEQYF. The CDR3 bases are TGTGCCAGCAGCTTGGGCAGGCCCCCCTACGAGCAGTACTTC. Full variable domain (remainder filled in from reference TRBV5-6 and TRBJ2-7): DAGVTQSPTHLIKTRGQQVTLRCSPKSGHDTVSWYQQALGQGPQFIFQYYEEEERQRGNFPDRFSGHQFPNYSSELNVNALLLGDSALYLCASSLGRPPYEQYFGPGTRLTVT.